Listed below are T cell receptor beta chains from one sample, sequenced in a study of early T cells in non-severe SARS-CoV-2 infection. TCRdb re-analysed the 5' RACE reads in MiXCR, keeping a single row per CDR3 protein. There are about 69,000 distinct CDR3 sequences in the sample; 9.5% occur only once, and 4.5% to 6.5% lies in the top ten. Sequencing was performed on whole blood. These TCRs come from an adult who was a healthcare worker with PCR-confirmed SARS-CoV-2 infection or an uninfected control (not recorded which). Both conserved end residues are part of each CDR3. The D gene is left open where the match is weak. A row's size may be missing; if present it is once, few, many or a size class.

>TRBV11-2|TRBJ2-7|many|NA
TGTGCCAGCAGCTTAGAGATCGTACCCTCCTACGAGCAGTACTTC
CASSLEIVPSYEQYF
>TRBV11-2|TRBJ2-2|few|TRBD2
TGTGCCAGCAGCTTACAGCTAGCGGTGAACACCGGGGAGCTGTTTTTT
CASSLQLAVNTGELFF
>TRBV7-9|TRBJ2-5|few|NA
TGTGCCAGCACCTGGGAACAGACCCAGTACTTC
CASTWEQTQYF
>TRBV28|TRBJ1-2|NA|NA
TGTGCCAGCAGTCCGACACCCGGAGGGACCTATGGCTACACCTTC
CASSPTPGGTYGYTF
>TRBV4-1|TRBJ1-5|NA|NA
TGCGCCAGCAGCCAGGATTTGGCCCAGCCCCAGCATTTT
CASSQDLAQPQHF
>TRBV24-1|TRBJ2-2|few|TRBD2
TGTGCCACCAGTGATCTAGCGGGAGGAAACACCGGGGAGCTGTTTTTT
CATSDLAGGNTGELFF
>TRBV5-1|TRBJ2-3|few|NA
TGCGCCAGCAGCTCCGCACCCGGGGGCACAGATACGCAGTATTTT
CASSSAPGGTDTQYF
>TRBV9|TRBJ2-2|many|NA
TGTGCCAGCAGCCTAAAGAACACCGGGGAGCTGTTTTTT
CASSLKNTGELFF
>TRBV19|TRBJ1-5|many|NA
TGTGCCAGTAGTAAGGGTATATGGCAGCCCCAGCATTTT
CASSKGIWQPQHF
>TRBV14|TRBJ2-1|few|NA
TGTGCCAGCAGCCAGCTCCCCCGTCCGGGCTCCTACAATGAGCAGTTCTTC
CASSQLPRPGSYNEQFF
>TRBV29-1|TRBJ2-7|NA|TRBD1
TGCAGCGTGAAACAGGGGGGCCCAGGCAACGAGCAGTACTTC
CSVKQGGPGNEQYF
>TRBV30|TRBJ1-1|many|NA
TGTGCCTGGAGTGACCGGGACATACTGAACACTGAAGCTTTCTTT
CAWSDRDILNTEAFF
>TRBV29-1|TRBJ2-7|many|NA
TGCAGCGTCCAAGGCCGGGGCTACGAGCAGTACTTC
CSVQGRGYEQYF
>TRBV5-1|TRBJ1-4|NA|NA
TGCGCCAGCAGCTTGGAGAGACAGAAGGGGGAAAAACTGTTTTTT
CASSLERQKGEKLFF
>TRBV11-2|TRBJ2-2|few|TRBD1
TGTGCCAGCAGCCTGGGACAGGGTGACACCGGGGAGCTGTTTTTT
CASSLGQGDTGELFF
>TRBV29-1|TRBJ2-7|few|NA
TGCAGCGTTGGCAGGACCTACTACGAGCAGTACTTC
CSVGRTYYEQYF
>TRBV30|TRBJ1-1|many|NA
TGTGCCTGGACCCATTATGGTGAAGCTTTCTTT
CAWTHYGEAFF
>TRBV15|TRBJ2-6|NA|NA
TGTGCCACCAGCAGAGATAGGGCGCTACCTATCTCTGGGGCCAACGTCCTGACTTTC
CATSRDRALPISGANVLTF
>TRBV29-1|TRBJ2-5|NA|NA
TGCAGCGTTGGTCCCCGTACAGAGACCCAGTACTTC
CSVGPRTETQYF
>TRBV12-3/TRBV12-4|TRBJ2-1|NA|NA
TGTGCCAGCAGTTTAAGCTTGAGGGGGACTGAGCAGTTCTTC
CASSLSLRGTEQFF
>TRBV20-1|TRBJ2-2|NA|NA
TGCAGTGCTAGAGATGTGGGGACCGGGGGCTCCGGGGAGCTGTTTTTT
CSARDVGTGGSGELFF
>TRBV5-1|TRBJ2-2|many|TRBD1
TGCGCCAGCAGCCTGACAGGGGGTCGTGACACCGGGGAGCTGTTTTTT
CASSLTGGRDTGELFF
>TRBV5-8|TRBJ2-4|few|TRBD2
TGTGCCAGCAGCTTCGGACTAGCGGGGGAACTAGCCAAAAACATTCAGTACTTC
CASSFGLAGELAKNIQYF
>TRBV19|TRBJ1-2|NA|NA
TGTGCCAGTAGTATCGGCAGCCACTATGGCTACACCTTC
CASSIGSHYGYTF
>TRBV6-5|TRBJ2-3|NA|TRBD1
TGTGCCAGCAGTTACAGGGGGCGCCCAGATACGCAGTATTTT
CASSYRGRPDTQYF
>TRBV6-5|TRBJ2-1|few|NA
TGTGCCAGCAGTCGAGGTGAGGCAAAGCAGTTCTTC
CASSRGEAKQFF
>TRBV10-3|TRBJ1-1|NA|TRBD1
TGTGCCATTAGGGCAGGGGGCACTGAAGCTTTCTTT
CAIRAGGTEAFF
>TRBV13|TRBJ2-1|few|TRBD1
TGTGCCAGCAGCTTCGGGACAGGGGGAACCTACAATGAGCAGTTCTTC
CASSFGTGGTYNEQFF
>TRBV11-2|TRBJ2-3|NA|NA
TGTGCCAGCAGCTTCACGGGGGAACAAACAGATACGCAGTATTTT
CASSFTGEQTDTQYF
>TRBV7-2|TRBJ1-1|many|NA
TGTGCCAGCAGCTCCAGACTCTCCACGACAGCAGAAGCTTTCTTT
CASSSRLSTTAEAFF
>TRBV10-3|TRBJ2-3|many|TRBD2
TGTGCCATCAGCTCCCATAGCGGGAGGGCCGGGGATACGCAGTATTTT
CAISSHSGRAGDTQYF
>TRBV7-2|TRBJ2-7|many|TRBD1
TGTGCCAGCAGCTCCAGACAGGGAATCTACGAGCAGTACTTC
CASSSRQGIYEQYF
>TRBV29-1|TRBJ1-1|many|NA
TGCAGCGTTGAAGATGGGTTAACAGGTTTTGTGAACACTGAAGCTTTCTTT
CSVEDGLTGFVNTEAFF
>TRBV10-3|TRBJ2-1|NA|NA
TGTGCCACCCAGACAGGTGCTACAAATGAGCAGTTCTTC
CATQTGATNEQFF
>TRBV7-9|TRBJ2-5|many|NA
TGTGCCAGCAGCGTACAGGGATTAAGACAAGAGACCCAGTACTTC
CASSVQGLRQETQYF
>TRBV7-9|TRBJ1-2|many|TRBD1
TGTGCCAGCAGCTTAAGACCGGGACAGGATACTAACTATGGCTACACCTTC
CASSLRPGQDTNYGYTF
>TRBV29-1|TRBJ2-1|NA|NA
TGCAGCGGGGACGGTTACAATGAGCAGTTCTTC
CSGDGYNEQFF
>TRBV20-1|TRBJ1-4|many|TRBD1
TGCAGTGCGAGCCGGGACAGTACAACAACTAATGAAAAACTGTTTTTT
CSASRDSTTTNEKLFF
>TRBV19|TRBJ2-5|few|TRBD2
TGTGCCAGTAGTATAGAGATGGCTAGCGGGTTCCAAGAGACCCAGTACTTC
CASSIEMASGFQETQYF
>TRBV29-1|TRBJ1-4|NA|NA
TGCACCGCGGGGGAGTCTGAAAAACTGTTTTTT
CTAGESEKLFF
>TRBV30|TRBJ1-2|many|NA
TGTGCCTGGAGTCTGCAGGGCAACTATGGCTACACCTTC
CAWSLQGNYGYTF
>TRBV7-6|TRBJ2-7|NA|NA
TGTGCCAGCAGCGGAATACAGGGTAGGAACGAGCAGTACTTC
CASSGIQGRNEQYF
>TRBV12-3/TRBV12-4|TRBJ1-2|NA|NA
TGTGCCAGCAGTTCTTACAGGATCTATGGCTACACCTTC
CASSSYRIYGYTF